Here is one T cell receptor (beta chain) with its context. CDR3 size: 14 residues. V was clipped by 0 bases and J by 6 bases, with 12 bases between them. CDR1 is SGDLS, CDR2 YYNGEE, per germline. These data belong to a study of blood T cell repertoires in COVID-19. Only in-frame clones appear in the TCRdb table, and some are missing; sequencing was by immunoSEQ multiplex PCR. This sample has around 480,000 clones, with approximately 90% found just once. The sequenced sample consisted of peripheral blood. The TCR was taken from a woman in her forties or fifties with COVID-19, enrolled during active disease. The chain uses TRBV9 and TRBJ1-2; perhaps TRBD1 as D (5 bases). This chain's CDR3 is CASSVGQGNDGYTF. The CDR3 nucleotides are TGTGCCAGCAGCGTAGGTCAGGGCAATGATGGCTACACCTTC.